One and the same sample provided the 26 T cell receptor beta chains below, sequenced in a study of T cell responses to AZD1222 COVID-19 vaccine. Method: immunoSEQ multiplex PCR; TCRdb's copy keeps in-frame clones and lacks some. The sample includes some 120,000 clones, roughly 87% of them seen just once. The input for sequencing was peripheral blood, taken on day 0 of AZD1222 vaccination. The origin of the receptors is an adult in good health.

A single count supports this clone. The J gene is TRBJ1-2, the V gene TRBV19; D remains ambiguous. Germline V gene data show CDR1 as LNHDA and CDR2 as SQIVND (reference sequence). The CDR3 has 14 residues. V lost 3 bases and J lost 0, with 8 bases in between. The CDR3 region is CASSISGSNYGYTF. The CDR3 DNA reads as TGTGCCAGTAGTATTTCGGGATCTAACTATGGCTACACCTTC.

This clone is a singleton in its sample. The chain combines TRBV19 with TRBJ1-2; TRBD1 matches at 7 bases. CDR3 length: 15 residues. V lost 7 bases, J lost 4 bases, and 12 bases stayed unmatched. Germline V CDR1 and CDR2: LNHDA, SQIVND (reference sequence). CDR3: CASTDLGQATYGYTF. DNA for the CDR3: TGTGCCAGTACCGACCTCGGACAGGCAACCTATGGCTACACCTTC.

This clone was detected only once. The chain combines TRBV19 with TRBJ1-1, with D uncertain. The CDR3 spans 14 residues. Trimming stripped 5 bases from V and 1 base from J, with 11 bases between. CDR1 LNHDA and CDR2 SQIVND come from the germline V gene (reference sequence). CDR3 coding DNA: TGTGCCAGTAGTCCCGGTCTTGGGAACACTGAAGCTTTCTTT. Protein product: CASSPGLGNTEAFF. The complete variable domain, with remaining parts taken from reference TRBV19 and TRBJ1-1, reads DGGITQSPKYLFRKEGQNVTLSCEQNLNHDAMYWYRQDPGQGLRLIYYSQIVNDFQKGDIAEGYSVSREKKESFPLTVTSAQKNPTAFYLCASSPGLGNTEAFFGQGTRLTVV.

The chain employs TRBV7-2 and TRBJ1-2, with 8 bases identical to TRBD1. Trimming removed 3 bases from V and 4 bases from J; junction bases left unmatched: 4. From germline, CDR1 is SGHTA and CDR2 FQGNSA. This CDR3 is built from 14 residues. The CDR3 DNA reads as TGTGCCAGCAGCTTTACAGGGGGATCCTATGGCTACACCTTC. This translates into CASSFTGGSYGYTF.

The V gene is TRBV3-1 (or the pseudogene TRBV3-2), the J gene TRBJ2-5; D unclear. Per germline, CDR1 LGHDT and CDR2 YNNKEL (reference sequence). V shed 6 bases and J shed 1 base, with 9 bases lying between them. The CDR3 covers 13 residues. The CDR3 here is CASSPTLQETQYF. In DNA form, the CDR3 reads TGTGCCAGCAGTCCGACTCTCCAAGAGACCCAGTACTTC.

The rearrangement uses TRBV15 and TRBJ2-5, with unresolved D. Per germline, CDR1 LNHNV and CDR2 YYDKDF (reference sequence). The CDR3 runs to 13 residues. Trimming shortened V by 3 bases and J by 2 bases, and 7 bases separated the two germline ends. CDR3 sequence: CATSRAFQETQYF. In nucleotides, the CDR3 is TGTGCCACCAGCAGGGCGTTTCAAGAGACCCAGTACTTC. The whole variable domain, filled in from reference TRBV15 and TRBJ2-5, reads DAMVIQNPRYQVTQFGKPVTLSCSQTLNHNVMYWYQQKSSQAPKLLFHYYDKDFNNEADTPDNFQSRRPNTSFCFLDIRSPGLGDTAMYLCATSRAFQETQYFGPGTRLLVL.

The CDR3 loop is CATSDGPGAIGYGYTF. CDR3 DNA: TGTGCCACCAGTGATGGGCCGGGTGCTATAGGCTATGGCTACACCTTC. The genes are TRBV24-1 and TRBJ1-2; no definite D call. Trimming pared 3 bases from V and 4 bases from J, leaving 17 bases between. Germline V lookup: CDR1 KGHDR, CDR2 SFDVKD. This CDR3 contains 16 residues.

V gene TRBV19 combines with J gene TRBJ1-5; no reliable D call. This CDR3 is built from 17 residues. Germline CDR1 is LNHDA and CDR2 is SQIVND (reference sequence). The germline V and J ends were trimmed by 6 bases and 2 bases, with 20 bases remaining between them. The CDR3 DNA reads TGTGCCAGTAGCCCGCTCCTAGGGAAGGGCGGCAATCAGCCCCAGCATTTT. Translation: CASSPLLGKGGNQPQHF.

This chain uses TRBV27 with TRBJ2-7; D is unresolved. Germline V gives CDR1 MNHEY, CDR2 SMNVEV (reference sequence). V was trimmed by 3 bases and J by 6 bases, leaving 6 bases between them. The CDR3 totals 11 residues. CDR3 loop: CASSFSGEQYF. The CDR3 DNA reads as TGTGCCAGCAGTTTCTCCGGCGAGCAGTACTTC.

The chain recombines TRBV19 with TRBJ2-1, with TRBD2 matching over 9 bases. J lost 2 bases, V lost 6 bases, and 8 bases had no gene match. The CDR3 totals 16 residues. CDR1 LNHDA and CDR2 SQIVND come from the germline V gene (reference sequence). Written as DNA, the CDR3 is TGTGCCAGTAGCCCCCGTCCTAGCGGGGCCTACAATGAGCAGTTCTTC. It codes for CASSPRPSGAYNEQFF.

This chain joins TRBV15 and TRBJ1-5; D might be TRBD1 (5 bases). Trimming removed 2 bases at V and 5 bases at J, with 10 bases between. The germline V gene has CDR1 LNHNV and CDR2 YYDKDF (reference sequence). The CDR3 contains 14 residues. Here the CDR3 reads CATSRPGVDQPQHF. Here the CDR3 DNA reads TGTGCCACCAGCAGACCGGGGGTGGATCAGCCCCAGCATTTT.

The CDR3 is CASRSSLYSEQFF. The CDR3 bases are TGTGCCAGCAGGTCTAGTTTGTACTCCGAGCAGTTCTTC. The V and J genes are TRBV6-5 and TRBJ2-1; D gene uncertain. V was shortened by 6 bases and J by 10 bases, with 16 bases between the two germline ends. This CDR3 has 13 residues. The germline V gene has CDR1 MNHEY and CDR2 SVGAGI.

This clone was seen only once. This rearrangement joins TRBV4-3 to TRBJ2-1, with a weak D call TRBD2 (6 bases). V lost 2 bases and J lost 2, with 10 bases in between. The germline gives CDR1 LGHNA, CDR2 YSLEER. CDR3 size: 15 residues. The CDR3: CASSQIAGTYNEQFF. The DNA of the CDR3 is TGCGCCAGCAGCCAAATCGCGGGGACCTACAATGAGCAGTTCTTC.

The CDR3 is CASSQVGVGYGYTF. The DNA of the CDR3 is TGTGCCAGCAGCCAAGTGGGGGTAGGGTATGGCTACACCTTC. V and J are TRBV14 and TRBJ1-2; tentative D call: TRBD1 (5 bases). Trimming left V 1 base short and J 5 bases short, with 11 bases between. The germline CDR1 and CDR2 sequences are SGHDN and FVKESK. The CDR3 consists of 14 residues.

This clone was seen only a few times. The CDR3, as DNA: TGCGCCAGCAGATTTGGACAGCAAGAGACCCAGTACTTC. This gives the protein CASRFGQQETQYF. The chain is built from TRBV5-1 and TRBJ2-5, with a tentative D call TRBD1 (6 bases). V was pared by 5 bases and J by 2 bases, with 10 bases between. Germline CDR1 is SGHRS and CDR2 is YFSETQ. The CDR3 consists of 13 residues.

In its sample, this clone was seen a few times. The rearrangement links TRBV7-2 to TRBJ2-2, with D hard to call. Germline values: CDR1 SGHTA, CDR2 FQGNSA. CDR3 length equals 15 residues. The V end was cut by 1 base, the J end by 4 bases, with 10 bases between. CDR3 in DNA: TGTGCCAGCAGCTTAGAATGGTCTAGCACCGGGGAGCTGTTTTTT. It encodes CASSLEWSSTGELFF.

The chain has TRBV5-1 and TRBJ2-2, with D perhaps matching TRBD2 (5 bases). This CDR3 comprises 15 residues. V lost 4 bases and J lost 7, with 17 bases in between. Germline lookup yields CDR1 SGHRS and CDR2 YFSETQ. CDR3 in DNA: TGCGCCAGCAGCCAGCCGGACCGGGGTTTCGGGGAGCTGTTTTTT. As protein: CASSQPDRGFGELFF.

The gene calls are TRBV4-1 and TRBJ2-1; perhaps TRBD1 as D (6 bases). V was pared by 1 base and J by 3 bases, with 13 bases between. Germline CDR1 MGHRA, CDR2 YSYEKL. This CDR3 comprises 16 residues. In DNA form, the CDR3 reads TGCGCCAGCAGCCAAGTAGGCCAGGGGCTCTACAATGAGCAGTTCTTC. Encoded protein: CASSQVGQGLYNEQFF.

The count of this clone is one. The gene calls are TRBV4-2 and TRBJ2-7; 7 bases are a match to TRBD2. Germline V gene sequence: CDR1 LGHNA, CDR2 YNFKEQ. J gave up 3 bases and V 1 base, and 6 bases lay outside the gene matches. The CDR3 totals 15 residues. CDR3 residues: CASSQAPGEGYEQYF. DNA of the CDR3: TGTGCCAGCAGCCAAGCTCCGGGGGAGGGCTACGAGCAGTACTTC.

The chain combines TRBV6-2 or TRBV6-3 with TRBJ2-7; 8 nucleotides match TRBD2. CDR1 is MNHEY and CDR2 is SVGEGT in the germline V gene. There are 16 residues in the CDR3. V gave up 6 bases and J gave up 3 bases; unmatched junction bases: 13. CDR3 region: CASSLRRSGRNYEQYF. CDR3 DNA: TGTGCCAGCAGCCTGCGGAGAAGCGGGAGAAACTACGAGCAGTACTTC.

The chain carries TRBV19 and TRBJ1-2; D unclear. In germline, CDR1 is LNHDA, CDR2 SQIVND (reference sequence). V was clipped by 5 bases and J by 4 bases, with 14 bases between them. The CDR3 runs 14 residues. CDR3 nucleotide sequence: TGTGCCAGTAGTTTAGGTAGAACAGTCTATGGCTACACCTTC. Amino acid sequence: CASSLGRTVYGYTF.

The V and J genes are TRBV13 and TRBJ2-7; D ambiguous. CDR1 and CDR2 (germline): PRHDT, FYEKMQ (reference sequence). The CDR3 runs to 13 residues. The ends were cut back, 5 bases at V and 2 bases at J, with 10 bases in the middle. The CDR3 region is CASSHDGTYEQYF. The CDR3 nucleotides are TGTGCCAGCAGCCATGACGGAACCTACGAGCAGTACTTC.

The chain is built from TRBV30 and TRBJ1-3; no reliable D call. The germline V gene has CDR1 GTSNPN and CDR2 SVGIG (reference sequence). The V gene lost 0 bases and the J gene lost 4 bases, with 10 bases spanning the gap. This CDR3 has 14 amino acids. CDR3 coding DNA: TGTGCCTGGAGTGTAGGTTCGGCAGGAAACACCATATATTTT. As protein: CAWSVGSAGNTIYF.

The chain employs TRBV25-1 and TRBJ1-3; D ambiguous. The germline CDR1 and CDR2 sequences are MGHDK and SYGVNS. The CDR3 runs to 14 residues. Deletions cut 6 bases from V and 0 bases from J, with 9 bases between. CDR3: CASSPDLSGNTIYF. CDR3 DNA: TGTGCCAGCAGCCCAGATCTCTCTGGAAACACCATATATTTT.

V usage is TRBV28 and J usage is TRBJ2-5, with D tentatively TRBD1 or TRBD2 (6 bases each). Germline CDR1 and CDR2: MDHEN and SYDVKM. The CDR3 loop spans 14 amino acids. V dropped 3 bases and J dropped 0 bases, with 8 bases sitting between them. The CDR3 DNA sequence: TGTGCCAGCAGTTTGGGGGGCGACCAAGAGACCCAGTACTTC. It yields the protein CASSLGGDQETQYF.

The chain carries TRBV5-1 and TRBJ1-1; D remains unclear. Germline assignment: CDR1 SGHRS and CDR2 YFSETQ. With 4 bases removed from V and 1 base from J, the gap between germline ends came to 8 bases. The CDR3 contains 13 residues. The CDR3 region is CASSQNRNTEAFF. The DNA for the CDR3 is TGCGCCAGCAGCCAAAATAGGAACACTGAAGCTTTCTTT.